Below, 27 T cell receptor beta chains from the same sample are listed, as sequenced in a study of Ad26.COV2.S vaccination and SARS-CoV-2 variants. Assay used: immunoSEQ multiplex PCR; TCRdb lists only in-frame clones, some missing. Of 300,000 to 400,000 clones in the sample, approximately 86% were seen once. Treatment here: some 20 received Ad26.COV2.S at low or high dose, single or two shots; five or six received placebo; per-sample allocation not given. Vaccine and placebo recipients were sampled on day 63 after the first injection. The sequencing used peripheral blood, collected in a trial of Ad26.COV2.S vaccine versus placebo. Receptor source: a person between 18 and 60 years old who received the Ad26.COV2.S COVID-19 vaccine or a placebo.

This rearrangement joins TRBV5-6 to TRBJ1-5; a possible D gene is TRBD1 (5 bases). CDR3 length: 16 residues. V was shortened by 1 base and J by 0 bases, with 11 bases between the two germline ends. Germline V gene sequence: CDR1 SGHDT, CDR2 YYEEEE. CDR3 in DNA: TGTGCCAGCAGCTTGAACGGGGGTTCTAGCAATCAGCCCCAGCATTTT. Translating it yields CASSLNGGSSNQPQHF.

This clone showed up just a few times. Written as DNA, the CDR3 is TGCGCCAGCAGCTTGGTTGGCGGGGGAGGGGAGCTGTTTTTT. Amino acids: CASSLVGGGGELFF. This chain uses TRBV5-1 with TRBJ2-2, with 7 bases that match TRBD2. Germline V gene data show CDR1 as SGHRS and CDR2 as YFSETQ. The CDR3 covers 14 residues. After removal of 0 bases from V and 8 bases from J, the junction contained 4 bases not matched to a gene.

The chain uses TRBV4-1 and TRBJ1-4; 9 bases line up with TRBD1. The CDR3 runs to 16 residues. Germline loops: CDR1 MGHRA, CDR2 YSYEKL. Losses at the gene ends were 1 base for V and 8 bases for J; bases not matched to a gene: 8. The CDR3 coding sequence is TGCGCCAGCAGCCAAGCCTCGAGGGGACAGGGCGAAAAACTGTTTTTT. Amino acids: CASSQASRGQGEKLFF.

The chain couples TRBV6-1 to TRBJ1-5, with D unclear. Trimming removed 2 bases from V and 1 base from J, with 9 bases in between. The CDR3 is made up of 15 amino acids. Germline V gives CDR1 MNHNS, CDR2 SASEGT. The CDR3 nucleotides read TGTGCCAGCAGTGAACACGGCACGAGCAATCAGCCCCAGCATTTT. It specifies CASSEHGTSNQPQHF.

The V and J genes are TRBV6-5 and TRBJ2-2, with D maybe TRBD2 (6 bases). CDR1 MNHEY and CDR2 SVGAGI come from the germline V gene. The CDR3 extends over 15 amino acids. Between the trimmed V and J ends, which lost 6 bases and 0 bases, there was a span of 11 bases. Here the CDR3 reads CASRRGPTNTGELFF. The CDR3 bases are TGTGCCAGCAGGCGGGGCCCCACGAACACCGGGGAGCTGTTTTTT.

The chain joins TRBV3-1 (or the pseudogene TRBV3-2) to TRBJ1-2, with D unclear. V lost 4 bases to trimming and J lost 8 bases, with 20 bases between them. The CDR3 contains 15 residues. Germline loops: CDR1 LGHDT, CDR2 YNNKEL (reference sequence). CDR3 nucleotides: TGTGCCAGCAGCCCGGGAGGCCGCAGAGTAGAGGGCTACACCTTC. This gives the protein CASSPGGRRVEGYTF.

The chain has TRBV28 and TRBJ1-3; 7 nucleotides match TRBD1. V dropped 3 bases and J dropped 4; count of bases not matched to a gene: 6. This CDR3 has 15 amino acids. The germline CDR1 and CDR2 sequences are MDHEN and SYDVKM. This CDR3 reads CASSFRGLSGNTIYF. CDR3 DNA sequence: TGTGCCAGCAGTTTTAGGGGGCTTTCGGGAAACACCATATATTTT.

This clone was seen only once. The J gene is TRBJ1-1, the V gene TRBV27, with D tentatively TRBD1 (6 bases). Germline loops: CDR1 MNHEY, CDR2 SMNVEV (reference sequence). CDR3 size: 15 residues. The V end was cut by 6 bases, the J end by 4 bases, with 18 bases between. For the CDR3, the DNA is TGTGCCAGCAGCCCTGAAACAGGGAGGAGCACTGAAGCTTTCTTT. Amino acid sequence: CASSPETGRSTEAFF.

V usage is TRBV7-9 and J usage is TRBJ1-1, with TRBD1 matching over 7 bases. There are 15 residues in the CDR3. J lost 5 bases, V lost 5 bases, and 11 bases had no gene match. Germline lookup yields CDR1 SEHNR and CDR2 FQNEAQ (reference sequence). Here the CDR3 DNA reads TGTGCCAGCAGCGAAAGGACAGGTCGGCTTACTGAAGCTTTCTTT. Translation gives CASSERTGRLTEAFF.

The genes are TRBV29-1 and TRBJ2-1; either TRBD1 or TRBD2 may supply D (5 bases each). Germline assignment: CDR1 SQVTM and CDR2 ANQGSEA. The CDR3 has 14 residues. The V gene lost 2 bases and the J gene lost 3 bases, with 11 bases spanning the gap. CDR3 residues: CSVERGGHYNEQFF. The DNA of the CDR3 is TGCAGCGTTGAACGGGGCGGACACTACAATGAGCAGTTCTTC.

The chain joins TRBV29-1 to TRBJ2-7; D may be TRBD1 or TRBD2 (5 bases each). Germline V CDR1 and CDR2: SQVTM, ANQGSEA. This CDR3 is built from 12 residues. With 6 bases removed from V and 1 base from J, the gap between germline ends came to 10 bases. The CDR3 here is CSVRDASYEQYF. The CDR3 bases are TGCAGCGTCCGGGACGCGTCCTACGAGCAGTACTTC.

The chain links TRBV2 to TRBJ2-7, with unresolved D. CDR1 and CDR2 from the germline V gene are SNHLY and FYNNEI. The CDR3 spans 13 residues. Trimming took 4 bases from V and 2 from J, leaving 9 bases between them. In DNA, the CDR3 is TGTGCCAGCAGTGTCTTCAGAACCTACGAGCAGTACTTC. Translating gives CASSVFRTYEQYF.

V gene TRBV7-8 combines with J gene TRBJ2-7, with a possible D match to TRBD1 (5 bases). The CDR3 has 16 residues. Germline loops: CDR1 SGHVS, CDR2 FQNEAQ. V gave up 5 bases and J gave up 4 bases, with 21 bases separating them. DNA for the CDR3: TGTGCCAGCAGCCAAGTCAGACAGTCTTACGCGTACGAGCAGTACTTC. Translating gives CASSQVRQSYAYEQYF.

V and J are TRBV5-8 and TRBJ1-6; 10 bases align to TRBD1. The CDR3 runs 15 residues. Germline lookup yields CDR1 SGHTS and CDR2 YDEGEE. V shed 3 bases and J 6 bases; nucleotides not matched to a gene: 3. This CDR3 reads CASSYGTGVNSPLHF. The CDR3 DNA reads as TGTGCCAGCAGCTATGGGACAGGGGTTAATTCACCCCTCCACTTT.

V gene TRBV6-5 combines with J gene TRBJ2-5; 8 nucleotides match TRBD1. The V gene's germline CDR1 is MNHEY and CDR2 SVGAGI. V shed 2 bases, J shed 5 bases, and the junction held 10 bases outside the gene matches. The CDR3 contains 16 residues. This chain's CDR3 is CASSYHRGFVGETQYF. The CDR3 nucleotides read TGTGCCAGCAGTTACCACAGGGGGTTTGTAGGGGAGACCCAGTACTTC.

The chain recombines TRBV6-6 with TRBJ1-2, with D perhaps TRBD1 (6 bases). CDR1 is MNHNY, CDR2 SVGAGI, per germline (reference sequence). V shed 2 bases and J shed 4 bases, with 11 bases lying between them. This CDR3 is 14 amino acids long. The CDR3 nucleotides are TGTGCCAGCAGTTACGCCGACAGGTCCTATGGCTACACCTTC. Amino acid sequence: CASSYADRSYGYTF.

The V gene is TRBV27, the J gene TRBJ1-2; possible D gene TRBD1, 5 bases. The CDR3 covers 14 residues. The V gene lost 5 bases and the J gene lost 7 bases, with 17 bases spanning the gap. Germline loops: CDR1 MNHEY, CDR2 SMNVEV (reference sequence). DNA for the CDR3: TGTGCCAGCAGTGCACTACAGGCAGTGAGTGGCTACACCTTC. Protein product: CASSALQAVSGYTF.

V usage is TRBV7-8 and J usage is TRBJ2-7, with D possibly matching TRBD1 (6 bases). The germline V and J ends were trimmed by 0 bases and 6 bases, with 18 bases remaining between them. Germline assignment: CDR1 SGHVS and CDR2 FQNEAQ. This CDR3 has 16 amino acids. The CDR3 here is CASSLALDRLGSEQYF. Written as DNA, the CDR3 is TGTGCCAGCAGCTTAGCGCTTGACAGGTTGGGGTCCGAGCAGTACTTC.

V is TRBV10-3 and J is TRBJ2-2; TRBD2 matches 8 bases. Germline CDR1 is ENHRY and CDR2 is SYGVKD. V trimming: 6 bases; J trimming: 3 bases; junction bases outside the gene matches: 12. The CDR3 totals 17 residues. CDR3 sequence (DNA): TGTGCCATCAGGGACAGAAAGCGGGGGACTTACACCGGGGAGCTGTTTTTT. Translating gives CAIRDRKRGTYTGELFF.

V and J are TRBV7-9 and TRBJ2-7; the match to TRBD2 covers 7 bases. The germline CDR1 and CDR2 sequences are SEHNR and FQNEAQ (reference sequence). V dropped 1 base and J dropped 0; count of bases not matched to a gene: 9. The CDR3 runs 17 residues. This chain's CDR3 is CASSLEVSAGSSYEQYF. For the CDR3, the DNA is TGTGCCAGCAGCTTAGAGGTGTCAGCGGGGTCCTCCTACGAGCAGTACTTC.

The chain links TRBV6-5 to TRBJ1-1; 7 nucleotides agree with TRBD1. Germline trimming cut 6 bases from V and 4 bases from J; bases unmatched to any gene: 5. From germline, CDR1 is MNHEY and CDR2 SVGAGI. The CDR3 sequence is 13 residues long. CDR3 nucleotide sequence: TGTGCCAGCAGGAGGGGACAGTCCACTGAAGCTTTCTTT. Encoded protein: CASRRGQSTEAFF.

The chain couples TRBV29-1 to TRBJ1-2, with 7 bases aligning to TRBD1. In germline, CDR1 is SQVTM, CDR2 ANQGSEA. CDR3 size: 13 residues. After removal of 4 bases from V and 3 bases from J, the junction contained 5 bases not matched to a gene. CDR3 in amino acids: CSVATGTDYGYTF. The CDR3 DNA reads TGCAGCGTTGCGACAGGGACGGACTATGGCTACACCTTC. Drawing the rest from reference TRBV29-1 and TRBJ1-2, the complete variable domain is SAVISQKPSRDICQRGTSLTIQCQVDSQVTMMFWYRQQPGQSLTLIATANQGSEATYESGFVIDKFPISRPNLTFSTLTVSNMSPEDSSIYLCSVATGTDYGYTFGSGTRLTVV.

The chain joins TRBV5-1 to TRBJ1-2; 7 bases agree with TRBD1. This CDR3 comprises 13 residues. CDR1 is SGHRS and CDR2 is YFSETQ in the germline V gene. The ends lost 7 bases at V and 8 bases at J; junction bases unmatched: 11. CDR3 DNA sequence: TGCGCCAGCGGCACTGAGGGGGCGGGCGGCTACACCTTC. Translating gives CASGTEGAGGYTF.

With regard to this clone: The identical CDR3 is also encoded by other nucleotide sequences in the sample. This chain links TRBV5-1 with TRBJ1-2, with D possibly matching TRBD1 (5 bases). This CDR3 is built from 13 residues. The ends were cut back, 4 bases at V and 3 bases at J, with 10 bases in the middle. Per germline, CDR1 SGHRS and CDR2 YFSETQ. The CDR3 loop is CASSLGTDYGYTF. For the CDR3, the DNA is TGCGCCAGCAGCCTCGGGACGGACTATGGCTACACCTTC. The entire variable domain, with the rest obtained from reference TRBV5-1 and TRBJ1-2, is as follows: KAGVTQTPRYLIKTRGQQVTLSCSPISGHRSVSWYQQTPGQGLQFLFEYFSETQRNKGNFPGRFSGRQFSNSRSEMNVSTLELGDSALYLCASSLGTDYGYTFGSGTRLTVV.

The V and J genes are TRBV11-2 and TRBJ1-1; D is possibly TRBD1 (5 bases). The germline V gene encodes CDR1 SGHAT and CDR2 FQNNGV. The V gene lost 3 bases and the J gene lost 0 bases, with 8 bases spanning the gap. The CDR3 length is 14 residues. The CDR3, as DNA: TGTGCCAGCAGCTTTACAGGAGTGAACACTGAAGCTTTCTTT. Amino acid sequence: CASSFTGVNTEAFF. Complete variable domain (other parts from reference TRBV11-2 and TRBJ1-1): EAGVAQSPRYKIIEKRQSVAFWCNPISGHATLYWYQQILGQGPKLLIQFQNNGVVDDSQLPKDRFSAERLKGVDSTLKIQPAKLEDSAVYLCASSFTGVNTEAFFGQGTRLTVV.

The rearrangement uses TRBV29-1 and TRBJ1-1; perhaps TRBD1 as D (6 bases). Trimming took 7 bases from V and 4 from J, leaving 16 bases between them. The CDR3 extends over 13 amino acids. Germline-derived CDR1 and CDR2 are SQVTM and ANQGSEA. DNA of the CDR3: TGCAGCGCCCGATCCAGGGGAAGCACTGAAGCTTTCTTT. As protein: CSARSRGSTEAFF.

The V call is TRBV16, the J call TRBJ2-7; TRBD2 is a possible D gene (5 bases). The CDR3 runs to 14 residues. The V end was cut by 1 base, the J end by 2 bases, with 9 bases between. Germline V gene sequence: CDR1 KGHSY, CDR2 FQNENV. The CDR3: CASSQWRAAYEQYF. The CDR3 DNA follows: TGTGCCAGCAGCCAATGGCGGGCAGCCTACGAGCAGTACTTC.